The 20 T cell receptor beta chains listed next were all sequenced from one sample in a study of T cells in Graves' hyperthyroidism and ophthalmopathy. Researchers amplified the TCR beta CDR3 regions from RNA transcripts. The TCR CDR3 first-round RT-PCR relied on the HTBI primer set. TCRdb used MiXCR to reprocess the multiplex PCR reads, holding one entry per CDR3 protein. The data show fewer than 350,000 distinct CDR3 sequences, approximately 14% seen once. The sequenced material came from blood. The receptors derive from a woman between 40 and 50 years old with Graves' hyperthyroidism.

There are a few counts of this clonotype. V gene TRBV7-9 combines with J gene TRBJ2-1; D perhaps matches TRBD1 (6 bases). Germline CDR1 is SEHNR and CDR2 is FQNEAQ (reference sequence). V lost 0 bases and J 9 bases, leaving 18 bases between the germline ends. The CDR3 is made up of 16 amino acids. DNA for the CDR3: TGTGCCAGCAGCTTAGCCCCAGGGGTTATGAGAGGTGAGCAGTTCTTC. It codes for CASSLAPGVMRGEQFF.

This clonotype was detected many times. V gene TRBV12-3 or TRBV12-4 combines with J gene TRBJ2-2; D gene ambiguous. The CDR3 has 14 residues. Trimming stripped 3 bases from V and 1 base from J, with 6 bases between. DNA of the CDR3: TGTGCCAGCAGTTTGGCGGAGAACACCGGGGAGCTGTTTTTT. Residues: CASSLAENTGELFF.

The V and J genes are TRBV29-1 and TRBJ2-5, with 15 bases fitting TRBD2. The germline gives CDR1 SQVTM, CDR2 ANQGSEA. Trimming removed 4 bases from V and 5 bases from J; junction bases left unmatched: 2. CDR3 size: 14 residues. CDR3 region: CSVGTSGRDETQYF. CDR3 bases: TGCAGCGTTGGGACTAGCGGGAGGGATGAGACCCAGTACTTC.

This clonotype was counted at least ten times. The chain has TRBV20-1 and TRBJ2-7; either TRBD1 or TRBD2 may supply D (5 bases each). There are 13 residues in the CDR3. Trimming took 5 bases from V and 3 from J, leaving 14 bases between them. The germline V gene has CDR1 DFQATT and CDR2 SNEGSKA (reference sequence). The DNA for the CDR3 is TGCAGTGCTGGGAGCAGGGCAGACTACGAGCAGTACTTC. Its translation: CSAGSRADYEQYF.

This clonotype has a count of ten or more. This chain links TRBV28 with TRBJ1-5; D not resolved. The V end was cut by 3 bases, the J end by 5 bases, with 5 bases between. CDR3 length equals 12 residues. Germline CDR1 MDHEN, CDR2 SYDVKM. The CDR3: CASSFMDQPQHF. The CDR3 DNA sequence: TGTGCCAGCAGTTTTATGGATCAGCCCCAGCATTTT.

This clonotype appeared many times. One end of the junction fails to match germline, which may point to a read error. The chain carries TRBV3-1 and TRBJ2-7; weak D call: TRBD2 (6 bases). There are 15 residues in the CDR3. Germline lookup yields CDR1 LGHDT and CDR2 YNNKEL (reference sequence). Here the CDR3 reads CASSQDWGEDYGQYF. The CDR3 nucleotides are TGTGCCAGCAGCCAAGATTGGGGGGAGGACTACGGGCAGTACTTC.

This chain uses TRBV2 with TRBJ1-4; D uncertain. The CDR3 runs to 12 residues. Per the germline V gene, CDR1 is SNHLY and CDR2 is FYNNEI. Trimming removed 7 bases at V and 5 bases at J, with 8 bases between. CDR3 nucleotides: TGTGCCAGCAAAAGTGGGAATGAAAAACTGTTTTTT. Amino acid sequence: CASKSGNEKLFF.

The chain links TRBV18 to TRBJ2-7; a weak D match, TRBD2 (5 bases). Trimming pared 2 bases from V and 3 bases from J, leaving 11 bases between. The germline V gene encodes CDR1 KGHSH and CDR2 LQKENI. The CDR3 loop spans 14 amino acids. CDR3 residues: CASSPISGSYEQYF. The CDR3 DNA reads TGTGCCAGCTCACCAATTTCGGGGAGCTACGAGCAGTACTTC.

This chain connects TRBV28 to TRBJ2-7; 12 nucleotides align to TRBD2. CDR3 length: 17 residues. Trimming at V came to 3 bases and at J to 0 bases, leaving 6 bases not matched to a gene. Germline CDR1 is MDHEN and CDR2 is SYDVKM. DNA for the CDR3: TGTGCCAGCAGTTTGCTAGCGGGAGGGCCCTTCTCCTACGAGCAGTACTTC. Protein: CASSLLAGGPFSYEQYF.

This clonotype was counted many times. The chain employs TRBV7-9 and TRBJ2-1, with 11 bases fitting TRBD1. The germline gives CDR1 SEHNR, CDR2 FQNEAQ (reference sequence). This CDR3 contains 17 residues. Trimming removed 4 bases from V and 0 bases from J; junction bases left unmatched: 5. Written as DNA, the CDR3 is TGTGCCAGCAGCTCCGGGACAGGGGGAAGCTCCTACAATGAGCAGTTCTTC. Encoded protein: CASSSGTGGSSYNEQFF.

This clonotype occurred a few times. The J gene is TRBJ2-5, the V gene TRBV2; the D gene is possibly TRBD2 (5 bases). The CDR3 spans 12 residues. CDR1 and CDR2 from the germline V gene are SNHLY and FYNNEI. Trimming stripped 11 bases from V and 1 base from J, with 11 bases between. The CDR3 nucleotides read TGTGCCTGCCGCGGGTTCCAAGAGACCCAGTACTTC. Protein: CACRGFQETQYF.

This clonotype was seen repeatedly, ten times or more. The chain couples TRBV25-1 to TRBJ2-5; a possible D gene is TRBD1 (6 bases). Between the trimmed V and J ends, which lost 7 bases and 5 bases, there was a span of 11 bases. Germline loops: CDR1 MGHDK, CDR2 SYGVNS. This CDR3 region has 12 residues. The CDR3 protein is CASTSQGETQYF. The CDR3 DNA reads TGTGCCAGCACCTCCCAGGGGGAGACCCAGTACTTC. Looking up the rest from reference TRBV25-1 and TRBJ2-5 gives the full variable domain: EADIYQTPRYLVIGTGKKITLECSQTMGHDKMYWYQQDPGMELHLIHYSYGVNSTEKGDLSSESTVSRIRTEHFPLTLESARPSHTSQYLCASTSQGETQYFGPGTRLLVL.

The sample holds a few counts of this clonotype. This rearrangement joins TRBV20-1 to TRBJ2-7; the D gene is possibly TRBD2 (5 bases). This CDR3 is built from 14 residues. V dropped 0 bases and J dropped 1 base, with 10 bases sitting between them. CDR1 and CDR2 from the germline V gene are DFQATT and SNEGSKA (reference sequence). The CDR3 DNA is TGCAGTGCTAGAGATGGGAGAGAGTCCTACGAGCAGTACTTC. Translating gives CSARDGRESYEQYF.

This clonotype was observed at least ten times. This chain joins TRBV6-1 and TRBJ1-2; D not resolved. Trimming shortened V by 6 bases and J by 5 bases, and 10 bases separated the two germline ends. This CDR3 has 12 amino acids. Per the germline V gene, CDR1 is MNHNS and CDR2 is SASEGT. In DNA form, the CDR3 reads TGTGCCAGCAGGCGGACTGATTATGGCTACACCTTC. As protein: CASRRTDYGYTF.

A few counts support this clonotype. The V call is TRBV5-1, the J call TRBJ2-6; D is undetermined. Germline loops: CDR1 SGHRS, CDR2 YFSETQ. The V end lost 5 bases, the J end lost 0 bases, and 12 bases lay between the germline ends. The CDR3 is 16 amino acids. The CDR3 spells CASRPEPYSGANVLTF. The DNA of the CDR3 is TGCGCCAGCAGGCCGGAGCCTTACTCTGGGGCCAACGTCCTGACTTTC.

This clonotype was detected a few times. This chain joins TRBV15 and TRBJ1-5; D ambiguous. Germline assignment: CDR1 LNHNV and CDR2 YYDKDF (reference sequence). The CDR3 extends over 15 amino acids. V was shortened by 0 bases and J by 1 base, with 7 bases between the two germline ends. The CDR3 DNA follows: TGTGCCACCAGCAGAGAGGGAACCAGCAATCAGCCCCAGCATTTT. Amino acid sequence: CATSREGTSNQPQHF.

The chain recombines TRBV7-9 with TRBJ2-3; D gene ambiguous. The CDR3 sequence is 14 residues long. The V gene lost 8 bases and the J gene lost 3 bases, with 15 bases spanning the gap. Germline values: CDR1 SEHNR, CDR2 FQNEAQ (reference sequence). This CDR3 reads CASGQRRPTDTQYF. The CDR3 coding sequence is TGTGCCAGCGGCCAGAGGCGGCCTACAGATACGCAGTATTTT.

This clonotype has at least ten counts. This rearrangement joins TRBV7-9 to TRBJ2-7; D is ambiguous. The CDR3 is 16 amino acids. The V gene's germline CDR1 is SEHNR and CDR2 FQNEAQ (reference sequence). Trimming removed 1 base from V and 0 bases from J, with 13 bases in between. CDR3 sequence: CASSLGSTFSSYEQYF. CDR3 DNA: TGTGCCAGCAGCTTAGGGTCCACCTTTAGCTCCTACGAGCAGTACTTC.

The chain joins TRBV11-2 to TRBJ1-4; 10 bases align to TRBD1. CDR1 is SGHAT and CDR2 is FQNNGV in the germline V gene. The CDR3 length is 15 residues. V lost 4 bases and J lost 5; bases outside the gene matches: 4. The CDR3 sequence: CASSSPGQGNEKLFF. CDR3 bases: TGTGCCAGCAGCTCCCCGGGACAGGGGAATGAAAAACTGTTTTTT.

This clonotype was recorded at least ten times. The J gene is TRBJ2-7, the V gene TRBV6-8, with TRBD2 matching over 9 bases. The CDR3 length is 18 residues. J gave up 0 bases and V 0 bases, and 9 bases lay outside the gene matches. From germline, CDR1 is MNHGY and CDR2 SAAAGT. CDR3 loop: CASSYSRLAEAPSYEQYF. DNA for the CDR3: TGTGCCAGCAGTTACTCGAGACTAGCGGAGGCCCCCTCCTACGAGCAGTACTTC.